Presented here are 17 T cell receptor beta chains from one specimen sequenced in a study of T cells in Graves' hyperthyroidism and ophthalmopathy. Researchers took RNA transcripts and amplified the TCR beta CDR3 regions from them. The HTBI set primed first-round TCR CDR3 RT-PCR. One entry per CDR3 protein, called by TCRdb with MiXCR from the multiplex PCR reads. This table holds fewer than 800,000 distinct CDR3 sequences, about 15% found once. Sequenced material: blood. The receptors originated from a man between 18 and 29 years old with Graves' hyperthyroidism.

J is TRBJ2-1 and V is TRBV13, with 10 bases fitting TRBD2. The germline CDR1 and CDR2 sequences are PRHDT and FYEKMQ (reference sequence). The CDR3 is made up of 15 amino acids. J was trimmed by 8 bases and V by 0 bases; bases with no gene match: 4. CDR3 nucleotides: TGTGCCAGCAGCTTAGGAAGCGGGAGGGCCGATGAGCAGTTCTTC. This codes for CASSLGSGRADEQFF.

This sequence joins TRBV4-2 and TRBJ2-7, with D perhaps matching TRBD1 or TRBD2 (6 bases each). V shed 3 bases and J shed 2 bases, with 14 bases lying between them. Germline V CDR1 and CDR2: LGHNA, YNFKEQ. The CDR3 sequence is 15 residues long. In DNA form, the CDR3 reads TGTGCCAGCAGCCAGGGGGGCAGGACCGCCTACGAGCAGTACTTC. This codes for CASSQGGRTAYEQYF.

This rearrangement joins TRBV7-2 to TRBJ1-5; no firm D call. CDR3 length: 16 residues. With 4 bases removed from V and 5 bases from J, the gap between germline ends came to 18 bases. Germline CDR1 and CDR2: SGHTA and FQGNSA. The CDR3 region has the DNA TGTGCCAGCAGCTCCGGATTGGGCCCAAGACATCAGCCCCAGCATTTT. Encoded protein: CASSSGLGPRHQPQHF.

This chain links TRBV19 with TRBJ2-6; D not resolved. The germline gives CDR1 LNHDA, CDR2 SQIVND (reference sequence). This CDR3 has 15 amino acids. Trimming shortened V by 3 bases and J by 0 bases, and 6 bases separated the two germline ends. The CDR3 DNA reads as TGTGCCAGTAGTATCGTCCACTCTGGGGCCAACGTCCTGACTTTC. Translation: CASSIVHSGANVLTF. The complete variable domain, with remaining parts taken from reference TRBV19 and TRBJ2-6, reads DGGITQSPKYLFRKEGQNVTLSCEQNLNHDAMYWYRQDPGQGLRLIYYSQIVNDFQKGDIAEGYSVSREKKESFPLTVTSAQKNPTAFYLCASSIVHSGANVLTFGAGSRLTVL.

Ten or more counts support this clonotype. The chain is built from TRBV9 and TRBJ2-7, with D unclear. There are 13 residues in the CDR3. Germline V lookup: CDR1 SGDLS, CDR2 YYNGEE. With 0 bases removed from V and 4 bases from J, the gap between germline ends came to 8 bases. This chain's CDR3 is CASSVGSPYEQYF. As DNA, the CDR3 is TGTGCCAGCAGCGTAGGCTCTCCTTACGAGCAGTACTTC. Full variable domain (missing parts from reference TRBV9 and TRBJ2-7): DSGVTQTPKHLITATGQRVTLRCSPRSGDLSVYWYQQSLDQGLQFLIQYYNGEERAKGNILERFSAQQFPDLHSELNLSSLELGDSALYFCASSVGSPYEQYFGPGTRLTVT.

This clonotype was seen only a few times. The chain recombines TRBV7-9 with TRBJ2-7; the match to TRBD2 covers 12 bases. J lost 6 bases, V lost 1 base, and 7 bases had no gene match. The CDR3 has 16 residues. Per germline, CDR1 SEHNR and CDR2 FQNEAQ (reference sequence). This chain's CDR3 is CASSLGLTSGRGEQYF. CDR3 nucleotides: TGTGCCAGCAGCTTAGGACTGACTAGCGGGAGAGGCGAGCAGTACTTC.

Ten or more counts support this clonotype. The chain has TRBV28 and TRBJ2-1; D call uncertain. The CDR3 is made up of 14 amino acids. Germline V gene sequence: CDR1 MDHEN, CDR2 SYDVKM. V was pared by 2 bases and J by 5 bases, with 10 bases between. The CDR3 sequence is CASSLTDLNNEQFF. CDR3 bases: TGTGCCAGCAGTTTAACAGATCTGAACAATGAGCAGTTCTTC.

This clonotype was detected many times. The CDR3 region has the DNA TGTGCCAGCAGCCCCCATGGCTCTGGGGCCAACGTCCTGACTTTC. Its protein product is CASSPHGSGANVLTF. The genes are TRBV7-9 and TRBJ2-6; no clear D gene. The length of the CDR3 is 15 residues. Trimming took 5 bases from V and 0 from J, leaving 8 bases between them. Germline V gene lookup returns CDR1 SEHNR and CDR2 FQNEAQ (reference sequence).

Ten or more counts support this clonotype. The chain is built from TRBV12-5 and TRBJ1-1, with 10 bases aligning to TRBD1. Germline V gene data show CDR1 as LGHNT and CDR2 as FRNRAP. This CDR3 contains 17 residues. The J segment lost 3 bases and the V segment lost 2 bases, leaving 9 bases of the junction unmatched. CDR3 DNA: TGTGCTAGTGGTTTGCCAATCCACGACAGGGGGCACACTGAAGCTTTCTTT. Encoded protein: CASGLPIHDRGHTEAFF.

This clonotype was recorded at least ten times. The chain couples TRBV6-1 to TRBJ1-2; D remains ambiguous. V lost 2 bases to trimming and J lost 5 bases, with 12 bases between them. The V gene's germline CDR1 is MNHNS and CDR2 SASEGT. This CDR3 is 14 amino acids long. The CDR3 here is CASSERAALYGYTF. The CDR3 DNA follows: TGTGCCAGCAGTGAACGGGCGGCCCTATATGGCTACACCTTC.

This clonotype was found a few times. The chain recombines TRBV19 with TRBJ2-2, with 10 positions matching TRBD2. This CDR3 region has 16 residues. The trim removed 9 bases at V and 4 bases at J, leaving 11 bases unmatched. CDR1 and CDR2 from the germline V gene are LNHDA and SQIVND (reference sequence). The DNA for the CDR3 is TGTGCCAGCATTCCCCCGGAGCGGGAGGGCACCGGGGAGCTGTTTTTT. Residues: CASIPPEREGTGELFF.

This clonotype was counted many times. This sequence joins TRBV30 and TRBJ2-1; D not resolved. Trimming removed 0 bases from V and 3 bases from J, with 9 bases in between. CDR3 length: 14 residues. Germline CDR1 reads GTSNPN; CDR2 reads SVGIG (reference sequence). The CDR3, as DNA: TGTGCCTGGAGTGTGGTTGCGGACTACAATGAGCAGTTCTTC. Amino acids: CAWSVVADYNEQFF. Complete variable domain (other parts from reference TRBV30 and TRBJ2-1): SQTIHQWPATLVQPVGSPLSLECTVEGTSNPNLYWYRQAAGRGLQLLFYSVGIGQISSEVPQNLSASRPQDRQFILSSKKLLLSDSGFYLCAWSVVADYNEQFFGPGTRLTVL.

This clonotype was detected ten times or more. This chain uses TRBV28 with TRBJ2-1, with 8 bases fitting TRBD2. Germline V gene lookup returns CDR1 MDHEN and CDR2 SYDVKM. This CDR3 region has 14 residues. V shed 6 bases and J 6 bases; nucleotides not matched to a gene: 7. CDR3 nucleotides: TGTGCCAGCAGAGTAGCGGGAAATCCCAATGAGCAGTTCTTC. Translation gives CASRVAGNPNEQFF.

CDR3 loop: CASLTRKPLHEQYF. CDR3 bases: TGTGCCAGTCTGACTAGGAAACCTCTCCACGAGCAGTACTTC. This rearrangement joins TRBV19 to TRBJ2-7; D may be TRBD2 (6 bases). CDR1 and CDR2 (germline): LNHDA, SQIVND (reference sequence). The CDR3 contains 14 residues. V lost 8 bases and J 5 bases, leaving 19 bases between the germline ends.

The chain couples TRBV7-9 to TRBJ2-7; 7 positions match TRBD1. The junction had 8 bases not matched to a gene; V was cut back by 3 bases and J by 0 bases. The CDR3 covers 16 residues. In germline, CDR1 is SEHNR, CDR2 FQNEAQ (reference sequence). CDR3 nucleotides: TGTGCCAGCAGCTTTGGGCAGGGGGTTGGCTCCTACGAGCAGTACTTC. This translates into CASSFGQGVGSYEQYF.

This clonotype came up a few times. The chain is built from TRBV29-1 and TRBJ1-1; D is perhaps TRBD1 (6 bases). Trimming pared 7 bases from V and 3 bases from J, leaving 18 bases between. This CDR3 has 14 amino acids. Germline V gene lookup returns CDR1 SQVTM and CDR2 ANQGSEA. This CDR3 is CSAAREGGYTEAFF. Written as DNA, the CDR3 is TGCAGCGCCGCCCGCGAGGGGGGGTACACTGAAGCTTTCTTT.

The chain recombines TRBV18 with TRBJ1-2; the D gene is possibly TRBD1 (6 bases). The germline gives CDR1 KGHSH, CDR2 LQKENI. CDR3 length: 15 residues. V gave up 1 base and J gave up 3 bases, with 12 bases separating them. CDR3 coding DNA: TGTGCCAGCTCACCACGACAGGAGGTAGACTATGGCTACACCTTC. Translating gives CASSPRQEVDYGYTF.